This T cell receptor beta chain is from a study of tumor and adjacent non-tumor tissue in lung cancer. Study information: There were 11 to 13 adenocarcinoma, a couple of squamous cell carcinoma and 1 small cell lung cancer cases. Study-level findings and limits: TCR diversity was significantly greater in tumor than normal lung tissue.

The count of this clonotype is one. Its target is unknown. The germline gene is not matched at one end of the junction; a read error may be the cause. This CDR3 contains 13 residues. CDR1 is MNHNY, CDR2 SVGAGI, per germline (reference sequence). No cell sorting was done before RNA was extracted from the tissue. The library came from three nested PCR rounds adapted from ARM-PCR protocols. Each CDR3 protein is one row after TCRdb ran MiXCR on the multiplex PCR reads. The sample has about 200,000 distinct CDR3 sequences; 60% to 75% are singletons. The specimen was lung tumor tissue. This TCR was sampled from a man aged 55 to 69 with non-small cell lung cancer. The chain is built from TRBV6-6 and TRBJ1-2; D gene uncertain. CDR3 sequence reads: CDSNTISHYGYTF. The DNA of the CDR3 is TGTGACAGCAATACCATATCCCACTATGGCTACACCTTC.